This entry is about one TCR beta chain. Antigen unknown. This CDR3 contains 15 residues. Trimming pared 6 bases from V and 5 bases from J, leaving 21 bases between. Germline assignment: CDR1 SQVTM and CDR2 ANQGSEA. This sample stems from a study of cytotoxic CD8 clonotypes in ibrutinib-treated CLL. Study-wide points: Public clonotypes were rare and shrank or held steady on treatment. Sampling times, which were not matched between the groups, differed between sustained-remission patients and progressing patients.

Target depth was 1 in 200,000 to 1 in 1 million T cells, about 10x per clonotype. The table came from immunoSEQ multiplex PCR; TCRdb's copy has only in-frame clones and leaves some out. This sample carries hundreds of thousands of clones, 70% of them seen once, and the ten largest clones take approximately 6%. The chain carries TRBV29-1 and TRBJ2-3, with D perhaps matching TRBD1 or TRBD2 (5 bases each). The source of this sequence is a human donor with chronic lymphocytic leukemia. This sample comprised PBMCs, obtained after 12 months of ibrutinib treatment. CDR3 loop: CSVLGTAALGDTQYF. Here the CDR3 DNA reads TGCAGCGTGCTCGGGACGGCGGCATTGGGAGATACGCAGTATTTT.